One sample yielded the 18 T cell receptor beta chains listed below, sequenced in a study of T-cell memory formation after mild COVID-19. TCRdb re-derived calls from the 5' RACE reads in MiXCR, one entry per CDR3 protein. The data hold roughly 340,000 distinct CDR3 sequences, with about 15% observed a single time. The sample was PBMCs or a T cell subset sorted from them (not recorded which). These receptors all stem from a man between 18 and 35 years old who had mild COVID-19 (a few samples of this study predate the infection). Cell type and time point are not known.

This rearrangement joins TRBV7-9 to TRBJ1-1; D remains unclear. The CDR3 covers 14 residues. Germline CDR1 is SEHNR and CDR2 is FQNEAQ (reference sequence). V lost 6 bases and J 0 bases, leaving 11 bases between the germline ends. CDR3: CASSPGGLNTEAFF. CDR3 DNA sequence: TGTGCCAGCAGTCCTGGTGGGCTGAACACTGAAGCTTTCTTT. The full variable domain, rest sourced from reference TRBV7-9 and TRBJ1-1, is DTGVSQNPRHKITKRGQNVTFRCDPISEHNRLYWYRQTLGQGPEFLTYFQNEAQLEKSRLLSDRFSAERPKGSFSTLEIQRTEQGDSAMYLCASSPGGLNTEAFFGQGTRLTVV.

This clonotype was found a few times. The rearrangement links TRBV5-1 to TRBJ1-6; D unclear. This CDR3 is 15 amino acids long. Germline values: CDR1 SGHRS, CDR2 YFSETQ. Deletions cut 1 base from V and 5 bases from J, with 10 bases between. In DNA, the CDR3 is TGCGCCAGCAGCTTGACAGCGTTACATAATTCACCCCTCCACTTT. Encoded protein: CASSLTALHNSPLHF.

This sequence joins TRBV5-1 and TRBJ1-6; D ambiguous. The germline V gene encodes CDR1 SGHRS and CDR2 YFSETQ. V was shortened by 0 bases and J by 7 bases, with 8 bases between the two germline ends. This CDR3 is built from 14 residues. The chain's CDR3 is CASSLETPNSPLHF. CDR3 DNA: TGCGCCAGCAGCTTGGAAACTCCAAATTCACCCCTCCACTTT.

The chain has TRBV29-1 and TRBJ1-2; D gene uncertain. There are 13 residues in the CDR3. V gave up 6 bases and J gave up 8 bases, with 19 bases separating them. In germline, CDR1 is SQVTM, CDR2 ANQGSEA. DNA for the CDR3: TGCAGCGTCGCTGCCCAATCAACGCAGGGCTACACCTTC. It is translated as CSVAAQSTQGYTF.

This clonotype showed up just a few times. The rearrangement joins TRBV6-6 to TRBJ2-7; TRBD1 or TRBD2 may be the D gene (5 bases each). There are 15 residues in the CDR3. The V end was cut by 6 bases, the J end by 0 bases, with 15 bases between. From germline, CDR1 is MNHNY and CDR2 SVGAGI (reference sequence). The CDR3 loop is CASSGRDLSSYEQYF. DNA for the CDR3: TGTGCCAGCAGCGGCCGGGACCTCAGCTCCTACGAGCAGTACTTC.

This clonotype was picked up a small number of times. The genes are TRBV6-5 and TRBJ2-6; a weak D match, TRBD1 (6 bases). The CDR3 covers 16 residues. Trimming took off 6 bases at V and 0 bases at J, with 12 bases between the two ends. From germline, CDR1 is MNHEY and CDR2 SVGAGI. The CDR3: CASSRGHRSGANVLTF. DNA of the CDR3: TGTGCCAGCAGCCGGGGACATCGCTCTGGGGCCAACGTCCTGACTTTC.

The CDR3 loop reads CAWSLTGPQYF. The CDR3 DNA reads TGTGCCTGGAGTTTAACAGGGCCGCAGTACTTC. This rearrangement joins TRBV30 to TRBJ2-7; D is perhaps TRBD1 (6 bases). The V end was cut by 2 bases, the J end by 9 bases, with 11 bases between. CDR3 length: 11 residues. Per the germline V gene, CDR1 is GTSNPN and CDR2 is SVGIG (reference sequence).

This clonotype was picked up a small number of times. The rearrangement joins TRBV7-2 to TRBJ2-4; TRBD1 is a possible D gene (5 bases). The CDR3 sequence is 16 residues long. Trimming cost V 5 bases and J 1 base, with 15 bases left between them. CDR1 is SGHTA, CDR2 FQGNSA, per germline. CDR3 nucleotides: TGTGCCAGCAGCCTCAGACCAGGGTGGGCCAAAAACATTCAGTACTTC. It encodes CASSLRPGWAKNIQYF.

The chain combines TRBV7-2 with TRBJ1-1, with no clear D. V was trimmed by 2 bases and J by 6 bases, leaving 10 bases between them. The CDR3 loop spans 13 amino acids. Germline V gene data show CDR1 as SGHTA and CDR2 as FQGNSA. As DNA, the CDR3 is TGTGCCAGCAGCTTACCGGAGGCGGCTGAAGCTTTCTTT. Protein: CASSLPEAAEAFF.

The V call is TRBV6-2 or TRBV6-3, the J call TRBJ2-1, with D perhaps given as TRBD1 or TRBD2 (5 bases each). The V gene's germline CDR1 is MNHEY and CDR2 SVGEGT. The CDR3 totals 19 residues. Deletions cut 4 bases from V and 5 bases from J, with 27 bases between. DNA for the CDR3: TGTGCCAGCAGTTTTTCCGGGACCCGGTCCGCCCCACCGAACAATGAGCAGTTCTTC. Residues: CASSFSGTRSAPPNNEQFF.

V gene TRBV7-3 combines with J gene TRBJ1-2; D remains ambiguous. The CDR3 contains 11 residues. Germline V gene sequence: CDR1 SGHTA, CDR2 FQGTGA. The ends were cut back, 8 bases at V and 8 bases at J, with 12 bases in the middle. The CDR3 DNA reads TGTGCCAGCGGTGACGTCGGGGGCTACACCTTC. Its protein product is CASGDVGGYTF.

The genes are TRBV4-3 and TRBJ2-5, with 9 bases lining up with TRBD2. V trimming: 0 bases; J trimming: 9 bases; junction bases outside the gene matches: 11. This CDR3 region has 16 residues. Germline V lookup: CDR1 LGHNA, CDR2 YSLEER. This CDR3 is CASSQDLSSGEGAQYF. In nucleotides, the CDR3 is TGCGCCAGCAGCCAAGATCTGTCTAGCGGGGAAGGGGCCCAGTACTTC.

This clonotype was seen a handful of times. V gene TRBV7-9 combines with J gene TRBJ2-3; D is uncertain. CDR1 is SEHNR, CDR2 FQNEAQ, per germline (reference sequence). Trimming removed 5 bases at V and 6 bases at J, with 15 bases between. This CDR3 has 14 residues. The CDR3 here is CASSQNIWSDTQYF. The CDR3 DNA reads TGTGCCAGCAGCCAGAACATTTGGTCGGATACGCAGTATTTT. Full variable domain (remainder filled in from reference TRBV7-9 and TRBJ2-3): DTGVSQNPRHKITKRGQNVTFRCDPISEHNRLYWYRQTLGQGPEFLTYFQNEAQLEKSRLLSDRFSAERPKGSFSTLEIQRTEQGDSAMYLCASSQNIWSDTQYFGPGTRLTVL.

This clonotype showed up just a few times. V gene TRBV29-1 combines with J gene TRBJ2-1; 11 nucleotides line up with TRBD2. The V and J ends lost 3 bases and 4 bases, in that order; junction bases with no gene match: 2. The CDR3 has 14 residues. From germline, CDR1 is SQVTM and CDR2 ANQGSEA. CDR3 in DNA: TGCAGCGTTGAGACTAGCGGGGTGTACAATGAGCAGTTCTTC. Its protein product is CSVETSGVYNEQFF.

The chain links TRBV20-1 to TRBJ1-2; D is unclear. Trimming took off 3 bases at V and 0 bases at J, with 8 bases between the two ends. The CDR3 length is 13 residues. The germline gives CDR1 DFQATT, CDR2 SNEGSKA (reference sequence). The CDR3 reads CSARQTSNYGYTF. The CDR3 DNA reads TGCAGTGCTAGGCAGACTTCTAACTATGGCTACACCTTC.

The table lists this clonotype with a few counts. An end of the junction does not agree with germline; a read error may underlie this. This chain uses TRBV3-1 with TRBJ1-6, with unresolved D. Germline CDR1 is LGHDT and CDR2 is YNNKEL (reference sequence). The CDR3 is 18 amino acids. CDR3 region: CSSSPGEVPRRYNSPLHF. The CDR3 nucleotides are TGTTCCAGCAGCCCCGGTGAAGTGCCCAGGAGATATAATTCACCCCTCCACTTT.

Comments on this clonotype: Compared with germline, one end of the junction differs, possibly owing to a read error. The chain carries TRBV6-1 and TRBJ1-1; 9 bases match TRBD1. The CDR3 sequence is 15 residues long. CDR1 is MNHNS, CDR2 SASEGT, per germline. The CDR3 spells CASTEGTGLNTEAFF. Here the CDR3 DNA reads TGTGCCAGCACTGAAGGGACAGGGTTGAACACTGAAGCTTTCTTT.

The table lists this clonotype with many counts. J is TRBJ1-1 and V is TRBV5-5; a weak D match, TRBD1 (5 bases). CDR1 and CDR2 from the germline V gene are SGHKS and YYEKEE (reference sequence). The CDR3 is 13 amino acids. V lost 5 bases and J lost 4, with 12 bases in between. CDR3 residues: CASSGRGLTEAFF. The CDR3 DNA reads TGTGCCAGCAGTGGGCGGGGCCTCACTGAAGCTTTCTTT.